The next 16 T cell receptor beta chains were all read from a single sample in a study of PD-1 blockade in classical Hodgkin lymphoma. Time point defined: cycle 4 day 1 (C4D1), after 6 weeks of nivolumab. Relapse after autologous stem cell transplantation occurred in every patient, and brentuximab vedotin exposure varied. The data were produced by immunoSEQ multiplex PCR, yet TCRdb's version contains in-frame clones alone and is incomplete. The sample records 100,000 to 120,000 clones, roughly 87% being singletons. Sequencing was performed on peripheral blood mononuclear cells (PBMCs), taken before the fourth cycle of nivolumab. These receptors originate from a human donor with classical Hodgkin lymphoma.

The gene calls are TRBV27 and TRBJ2-7; D uncertain. The germline V gene encodes CDR1 MNHEY and CDR2 SMNVEV (reference sequence). The CDR3 has 13 residues. V gave up 2 bases and J gave up 3 bases, with 8 bases separating them. The CDR3 spells CASSLKPDYEQYF. The CDR3, as DNA: TGTGCCAGCAGTTTAAAACCGGACTACGAGCAGTACTTC.

Regarding this clone: Just one base apart from a much larger clone, this may be a read error. The CDR3 DNA sequence: TGTGCCTGGAGTCTGGTGGTTGGAAACACCATATATTTT. It specifies CAWSLVVGNTIYF. J is TRBJ1-3 and V is TRBV30; no clear D gene. CDR1 is GTSNPN and CDR2 is SVGIG in the germline V gene (reference sequence). V was trimmed by 2 bases and J by 3 bases, leaving 8 bases between them. The CDR3 consists of 13 residues. The full variable domain, rest sourced from reference TRBV30 and TRBJ1-3, is SQTIHQWPATLVQPVGSPLSLECTVEGTSNPNLYWYRQAAGRGLQLLFYSVGIGQISSEVPQNLSASRPQDRQFILSSKKLLLSDSGFYLCAWSLVVGNTIYFGEGSWLTVV.

The rearrangement uses TRBV6-5 and TRBJ1-5; D not certain. V was cut by 0 bases and J by 4 bases, with 10 bases left in between. This CDR3 has 15 amino acids. In germline, CDR1 is MNHEY, CDR2 SVGAGI. The DNA of the CDR3 is TGTGCCAGCAGTTACTCCTGGGGTGGAAATCAGCCCCAGCATTTT. Amino acids: CASSYSWGGNQPQHF.

The rearrangement joins TRBV5-1 to TRBJ2-2, with TRBD2 matching 11 bases. Germline loops: CDR1 SGHRS, CDR2 YFSETQ. V shed 2 bases and J 3 bases; nucleotides not matched to a gene: 0. CDR3 length equals 15 residues. CDR3: CASSFSGRDTGELFF. CDR3 DNA sequence: TGCGCCAGCAGCTTTAGCGGGAGGGACACCGGGGAGCTGTTTTTT.

The chain has TRBV19 and TRBJ2-3, with 7 nucleotides matching TRBD2. The germline CDR1 and CDR2 sequences are LNHDA and SQIVND (reference sequence). V shed 5 bases and J 1 base; nucleotides not matched to a gene: 12. The CDR3 sequence is 17 residues long. CDR3 in DNA: TGTGCCAGTAGTGGCCCCCTAGCGGCCCTGGGCACAGATACGCAGTATTTT. This gives the protein CASSGPLAALGTDTQYF.

The J gene is TRBJ2-5, the V gene TRBV5-4, with D possibly being TRBD2 (5 bases). The CDR3 is 14 amino acids. Germline V CDR1 and CDR2: SGHNT, YYREEE (reference sequence). V lost 1 base to trimming and J lost 0 bases, with 7 bases between them. CDR3 DNA sequence: TGTGCCAGCAGCTTGCGAGGGTACCAAGAGACCCAGTACTTC. Amino acid sequence: CASSLRGYQETQYF.

This clone was observed a handful of times. As DNA, the CDR3 is TGTGCCAGCAGTTCTCAGGGACCAAGTAAGAACACTGAAGCTTTCTTT. It codes for CASSSQGPSKNTEAFF. The chain joins TRBV28 to TRBJ1-1; TRBD1 might be the D (5 bases). Germline CDR1 is MDHEN and CDR2 is SYDVKM. V gave up 4 bases and J gave up 1 base, with 16 bases separating them. The CDR3 covers 16 residues.

The chain couples TRBV25-1 to TRBJ1-1; D is possibly TRBD1 (5 bases). Germline CDR1 is MGHDK and CDR2 is SYGVNS. The CDR3 has 16 amino acids. Trimming took off 4 bases at V and 0 bases at J, with 15 bases between the two ends. DNA for the CDR3: TGTGCCAGCAGTGGGGGCAAGAATATCATGAACACTGAAGCTTTCTTT. Its protein is CASSGGKNIMNTEAFF. Drawing the rest from reference TRBV25-1 and TRBJ1-1, the complete variable domain is EADIYQTPRYLVIGTGKKITLECSQTMGHDKMYWYQQDPGMELHLIHYSYGVNSTEKGDLSSESTVSRIRTEHFPLTLESARPSHTSQYLCASSGGKNIMNTEAFFGQGTRLTVV.

This rearrangement joins TRBV6-6 to TRBJ2-1; perhaps TRBD1 as D (6 bases). CDR1 is MNHNY, CDR2 SVGAGI, per germline (reference sequence). This CDR3 region has 12 residues. The V end was cut by 5 bases, the J end by 12 bases, with 14 bases between. CDR3 loop: CASSATGQGQFF. The CDR3 DNA is TGTGCCAGCAGTGCTACAGGGCAAGGGCAGTTCTTC.

The rearrangement joins TRBV7-2 to TRBJ2-7, with D possibly TRBD1 on 5 matching bases. The V and J ends lost 2 bases and 4 bases respectively, with 12 bases between them. The CDR3 extends over 14 amino acids. The germline V gene has CDR1 SGHTA and CDR2 FQGNSA. In nucleotides, the CDR3 is TGTGCCAGCAGCTTACAGGGCAAGGGGTACGAGCAGTACTTC. Translated, it gives CASSLQGKGYEQYF.

The chain joins TRBV7-2 to TRBJ1-2; 8 bases match TRBD1. CDR3 length: 12 residues. Per the germline V gene, CDR1 is SGHTA and CDR2 is FQGNSA. V lost 5 bases and J lost 5; bases outside the gene matches: 1. Here the CDR3 DNA reads TGTGCCAGCAGCCGGACAGGGTATGGCTACACCTTC. This gives the protein CASSRTGYGYTF. Based on the CDR3 plus reference TRBV7-2 and TRBJ1-2, the full variable domain is GAGVSQSPSNKVTEKGKDVELRCDPISGHTALYWYRQSLGQGLEFLIYFQGNSAPDKSGLPSDRFSAERTGGSVSTLTIQRTQQEDSAVYLCASSRTGYGYTFGSGTRLTVV.

This rearrangement joins TRBV19 to TRBJ1-1, with D possibly being TRBD1 (5 bases). In germline, CDR1 is LNHDA, CDR2 SQIVND (reference sequence). V lost 8 bases, J lost 4 bases, and 11 bases lay in between. This CDR3 has 12 amino acids. The CDR3 sequence is CASRRGRTEAFF. The DNA for the CDR3 is TGTGCCAGTCGAAGGGGCCGCACTGAAGCTTTCTTT.

CDR3 protein: CASSQERQVSYEQYF. Written as DNA, the CDR3 is TGCGCCAGCAGCCAGGAACGACAGGTTTCCTACGAGCAGTACTTC. This sequence joins TRBV4-1 and TRBJ2-7; D might be TRBD1 (6 bases). Germline lookup yields CDR1 MGHRA and CDR2 YSYEKL. V lost 3 bases and J lost 1, with 13 bases in between. The CDR3 contains 15 residues.

The chain employs TRBV5-1 and TRBJ2-3; 8 bases map to TRBD2. The CDR3 contains 17 residues. With V trimmed by 1 base and J by 4 bases, 11 bases remained unmatched. Looked up from germline, CDR1 is SGHRS and CDR2 is YFSETQ. CDR3 loop: CASSLSAGGPYSDTQYF. DNA of the CDR3: TGCGCCAGCAGCTTGTCGGCGGGAGGCCCCTATTCAGATACGCAGTATTTT.

The chain joins TRBV7-6 to TRBJ1-1, with D possibly matching TRBD1 (6 bases). Trimming pared 3 bases from V and 1 base from J, leaving 6 bases between. This CDR3 spans 13 amino acids. The V gene's germline CDR1 is SGHVS and CDR2 FNYEAQ. The CDR3 is CASSLTGNTEAFF. The CDR3 DNA is TGTGCCAGCAGCTTGACAGGGAACACTGAAGCTTTCTTT.

The chain recombines TRBV10-2 with TRBJ2-3; 10 nucleotides agree with TRBD2. CDR1 and CDR2 (germline): WSHSY, SAAADI. Trimming took 6 bases from V and 2 from J; bases not matched to a gene: 23. CDR3 size: 21 residues. CDR3 sequence reads: CASRGDYSGRAYLKTTDTQYF. The CDR3 DNA reads TGCGCCAGCAGGGGGGATTACAGCGGGAGGGCATATCTTAAAACCACAGATACGCAGTATTTT.